This T cell receptor (beta chain) stems from a study of OX40 agonist ivuxolimab in advanced cancers. Concerning this clone itself: What it binds is unknown.

Study-level results: At 0.1 to 3.0 mg/kg and by week 6, CD4+ and CD8+ T cells in the blood had expanded clonally.

TCRdb's table, derived via immunoSEQ multiplex PCR, lists solely in-frame clones and lacks some. The sample contains tens of thousands of clones, about 82% of which appear only once. This sequence was found in an adult with an advanced solid tumor such as melanoma, head and neck, liver or kidney cancer. This specimen was CD4+ or CD8+ T cells sorted from blood, taken in a trial of the OX40 agonist ivuxolimab.

This CDR3 reads CASSLDVSGGYTF. CDR3 DNA sequence: TGTGCCAGCAGCTTAGATGTATCGGGTGGCTACACCTTC. V usage is TRBV7-6 and J usage is TRBJ1-2; D is unclear. V lost 1 base and J lost 7, with 10 bases in between. Per germline, CDR1 SGHVS and CDR2 FNYEAQ. This CDR3 spans 13 amino acids.